This paragraph reports one TCR beta chain. Its antigen is currently not known. Nothing much larger sits one base from this clone, and base qualities are not available. The record originates from a study of blood T cell repertoires in COVID-19 (dated by TCRdb to the early 2020s). With respect to the entire study: Samples from collaborators originated in the United States, Italy and Spain and spanned both the acute and convalescent phases of COVID-19. Nearly every sample came with metadata listing a de-identified subject ID, COVID-19 status, age in years and sex. The repertoires were released in a freely available public database meant as a resource for research on the immune response to SARS-CoV-2. The dataset comprised deeply sampled blood TCRbeta repertoires from subjects exposed to, actively infected with, or recovered from COVID-19. The material from the prospective study consisted of cDNA or gDNA derived from T cells, B-cell-depleted T cells, or PBMCs. Samples were obtained from the ongoing ImmuneRACE study (first 160 participants) and from some 1,200 subjects provided by 6 global collaborators. Where HLA class I and class II types were available, the types were taken from metadata supplied by the sample provider, not from assay-based typing.

Each collaborating institution followed its own protocols to collect whole blood in K2EDTA tubes. For TCRbeta analysis, collaborator samples were shipped as frozen whole blood, as isolated PBMCs, or as DNA extracted from either sample type. Trimming costs V 0 bases and J 10 bases, and their ends lie 15 bases apart. According to the germline V gene, CDR1 reads WSHSY and CDR2 reads SAAADI. From cysteine to phenylalanine, the CDR3 is 14 amino acids long. The only DNA kept is the CDR3, 42 bases in frame from the first base. The immunoSEQ Assay, a bias-controlled multiplex PCR, was used to amplify TCRbeta CDR3 regions from genomic DNA. On the study's bioinformatics: Within the assay, amplification of reference gene primers was used to estimate how many nucleated cells each sample contained. To quantify the absolute abundance of each unique TCRbeta CDR3 rearrangement, sequence reads were collapsed and filtered. For each sample, productive Simpson clonality was calculated as the square root of Simpson's diversity index over productive rearrangements. As stored in TCRdb, this immuneACCESS dataset retains in-frame rearrangements with V and J assigned. A fraction of the clones does not appear; measured against another copy, unresolved V genes explain less than half of the discrepancy, and the remainder lacks a known reason. That table supplies the V and J calls and clone size; D and trimming were determined from the DNA. Within this sample are more than 75,000 clones, with 87% of them counted one time only. Around 7.9% of the sample is in the top ten clones.

What the work shows at the level of the full study, not this receptor alone: How much clinical and demographic metadata was included differed by source and by participant, and the metadata was provided uncurated.

The sequenced sample consisted of peripheral blood. This sequence uses TRBV10-2 and TRBJ2-5; TRBD1 might be the D gene, on 6 matching bases. This TCR was sampled from a man younger than 45 with acute or convalescent COVID-19. The DNA is as follows: TGCGCCAGCAGTGAGTCTAGGGGGACCCTTGTCCAGTACTTC. It specifies CASSESRGTLVQYF.